Following are 32 T cell receptor delta chains from one sample sequenced in a study of gamma-delta T cells after stem cell transplantation. TCRdb reprocessed the RT-PCR reads through CATT. The top ten hold less than 80% of the sample, which has about 710 delta-chain clones, about 1.1% seen once. Sequenced input: gamma-delta T cells. The receptors come from a human donor. It is not recorded whose cells these are; they may come from a transplant donor.

This clone was found a few times. One base separates it from a far larger clone, so it is likely a read error. The same CDR3 can be traced to other DNA sequences in this sample. The rearrangement uses TRDV2 and TRDJ1, with D possibly being TRDD3 (5 bases). Deletions cut 3 bases from V and 0 bases from J, with 10 bases between. CDR1 is GEAIGNYY and CDR2 is EKD in the germline V gene. The CDR3 loop spans 14 amino acids. Written as DNA, the CDR3 is TGTGCCTGTGACCGCCTGGGAGACACCGATAAACTCATCTTT. Translation: CACDRLGDTDKLIF.

Points on this clone: A far larger clone differs by one base, so this is likely a read error. Other DNA sequences in this specimen translate into the identical CDR3. V gene TRDV1 combines with J gene TRDJ1; possibly TRDD1 for D (5 bases). This CDR3 comprises 21 residues. V was pared by 3 bases and J by 10 bases, with 39 bases between. Germline-derived CDR1 and CDR2 are TSWWSYY and QGS. CDR3 protein: CALGDPIVIGFRMWTRSRLIF. In DNA form, the CDR3 reads TGTGCTCTTGGGGATCCCATAGTAATTGGTTTCCGCATGTGGACCCGATCCCGACTCATCTTT.

This clone was detected a few times. This DNA's translation and the protein TCRdb lists, from a much larger clone, do not match at residue 16, likely due to a read error; the protein shown is translated from the DNA. The chain links TRDV3 to TRDJ3; 10 nucleotides agree with TRDD3. The CDR3 is 19 residues long. Germline assignment: CDR1 TVYSNPD and CDR2 GDNSRS (reference sequence). The CDR3 reads CACDTVLGDSSWDTRKMFF. In DNA form, the CDR3 reads TGTGCCTGTGACACCGTGCTGGGGGATAGCTCCTGGGACACCCGAAAGATGTTTTTC.

About this clone: A far larger clone is one nucleotide away, so this likely arose from a read error. V usage is TRDV2 and J usage is TRDJ1; D is unclear. The length of the CDR3 is 23 residues. The germline gives CDR1 GEAIGNYY, CDR2 EKD. The CDR3 loop is CACGTVGLLTPESVGVDTDKLIF. The CDR3 DNA reads as TGTGCCTGTGGCACCGTCGGTTTACTTACCCCTGAGTCGGTGGGAGTCGACACCGATAAACTCATCTTT.

This clone has a handful of counts. TCRdb pairs this DNA with a much larger clone's protein that differs at residue 3, likely a read error; the protein shown was translated from the DNA. The genes are TRDV2 and TRDJ1; D unresolved. Per germline, CDR1 GEAIGNYY and CDR2 EKD. This CDR3 has 15 residues. The CDR3: CARDILGGPADKLIF. The CDR3 DNA follows: TGTGCCCGTGACATATTAGGAGGTCCGGCCGATAAACTCATCTTT.

This clone has only a few counts. The protein recorded in TCRdb matches a much larger clone and deviates from this DNA's translation at residue 12, suggesting a read error; the protein here is obtained by translating the DNA. V gene TRDV2 combines with J gene TRDJ1, with 7 nucleotides matching TRDD3. The CDR3 is 14 amino acids. CDR1 and CDR2 from the germline V gene are GEAIGNYY and EKD. CDR3 in DNA: TGTGCCTGTGACGGACTGGGGTTCACCGATAAACCCATCTTT. This gives the protein CACDGLGFTDKPIF.

As regards this clone: TCRdb records a much larger clone's protein for this DNA, with a difference at residue 5 that likely arises from a read error; the protein given is the translation of the DNA. The genes are TRDV2 and TRDJ1, with 7 bases aligning to TRDD3. V was clipped by 3 bases and J by 0 bases; unmatched bases: 18. The CDR3 is 19 amino acids. Germline lookup yields CDR1 GEAIGNYY and CDR2 EKD. The CDR3 here is CACDAVLGTPGVYTDKLIF. Written as DNA, the CDR3 is TGTGCCTGTGACGCCGTACTGGGGACCCCGGGGGTGTACACCGATAAACTCATCTTT.

As concerns this clone: A far larger clone is only one base removed, so a read error is likely. This CDR3 is also generated by other DNA sequences in the sample. The V and J genes are TRDV1 and TRDJ2, with 11 bases fitting TRDD3. This CDR3 comprises 21 residues. Germline V gene data show CDR1 as TSWWSYY and CDR2 as QGS. CDR3 nucleotides: TGCGCTCTTGGGGGAAAGCTACTTGCTGGGGGATACAAGCGGAAGGCAGCACAACTCTTCTTT. It yields the protein CALGGKLLAGGYKRKAAQLFF.

This clone counts as medium-sized. This likely stems from a read error, as it lies one base from a far larger clone. The chain combines TRDV2 with TRDJ2; TRDD3 is a possible D gene (5 bases). This CDR3 region has 18 residues. V was cut by 1 base and J by 0 bases, with 17 bases left in between. Looked up from germline, CDR1 is GEAIGNYY and CDR2 is EKD. The CDR3 nucleotides are TGTGCCTGTGACACTCCGGGGGCCACCCCCTCTTTGACAGCACAACTCTTCTTT. Its translation: CACDTPGATPSLTAQLFF.

This clone was counted only a few times. A far bigger clonotype differs at one base, so this is likely a read error. Different DNA sequences within this sample yield the same CDR3. V and J are TRDV1 and TRDJ1; 7 nucleotides match TRDD3. Germline V gives CDR1 TSWWSYY, CDR2 QGS. The CDR3 consists of 20 residues. The CDR3 DNA reads TGCGCTCTTGGGGAATTCGTAAGTACTGGGGCCTACTCCGTCACCGATAAACTCATCTTT. This codes for CALGEFVSTGAYSVTDKLIF.

There are a few counts of this clone. The TCRdb protein, from a much larger clone, departs from this DNA's translation at residue 14, likely by read error; the protein shown derives from the DNA. The rearrangement links TRDV2 to TRDJ3, with TRDD3 matching 8 bases. CDR1 and CDR2 from the germline V gene are GEAIGNYY and EKD. The CDR3 runs 18 residues. The CDR3 DNA is TGTGCCTGTGACACCGCTGGGGATACTTCCTGGGACACCCAACAGATGTTTTTC. This codes for CACDTAGDTSWDTQQMFF.

Of note for this clone: A read error is the likely source, as a far larger clone sits one nucleotide away. This same CDR3 is encoded by further DNA sequences in the sample. V gene TRDV2 combines with J gene TRDJ1; 8 nucleotides agree with TRDD3. The CDR3 is 21 amino acids. Trimming cost V 3 bases and J 0 bases; bases outside gene matches: 23. The V gene's germline CDR1 is GEAIGNYY and CDR2 EKD. CDR3 nucleotides: TGTGCCTGTGACCCCATCCTAAACTGGGGGTCTATGGGAACGTACACCGATAAACTCATCTTT. It is translated as CACDPILNWGSMGTYTDKLIF.

This clone was seen only a few times. The protein recorded in TCRdb matches a much larger clone and deviates from this DNA's translation at residue 3, suggesting a read error; the protein here is obtained by translating the DNA. The V call is TRDV2, the J call TRDJ1; 13 nucleotides agree with TRDD3. The germline gives CDR1 GEAIGNYY, CDR2 EKD. The CDR3 extends over 19 amino acids. The CDR3 spells CAYDTLLGDTPTGTDKLIF. CDR3 DNA: TGTGCCTATGACACCTTACTGGGGGATACGCCTACGGGCACCGATAAACTCATCTTT.

The table lists this clone with a few counts. A read error is the likely source, as a far larger clone sits one nucleotide away. Other DNA sequences in this sample translate to the same CDR3. The rearrangement uses TRDV2 and TRDJ1; weak D call: TRDD3 (6 bases). The CDR3 runs 21 residues. Germline CDR1 is GEAIGNYY and CDR2 is EKD. CDR3 DNA sequence: TGTGCCTGCGACACAGTAAAGTTCGATGGGGGCCCCATGGGGTACACCGATAAACTCATCTTT. Translating gives CACDTVKFDGGPMGYTDKLIF.

This clone has only a few counts. A single base is all that separates this from a far larger clone, so a read error is likely. Other DNA sequences in this sample translate to the same CDR3. V and J are TRDV2 and TRDJ1, with 13 nucleotides matching TRDD3. Trimming removed 0 bases from V and 5 bases from J; junction bases left unmatched: 14. CDR1 GEAIGNYY and CDR2 EKD come from the germline V gene. The length of the CDR3 is 19 residues. The CDR3 reads CACDTLLGDTPTGTDKLIF. The CDR3 coding sequence is TGTGCCTGTGACACCTTACTGGGGGATACGCCTACGGGCACTGATAAACTCATCTTT.

This clone was recorded a few times. This likely stems from a read error, as it lies one base from a far larger clone. Within the sample, other DNA sequences also encode this same CDR3. V gene TRDV2 combines with J gene TRDJ3, with 10 bases that match TRDD3. In germline, CDR1 is GEAIGNYY, CDR2 EKD. The CDR3 extends over 20 amino acids. V lost 2 bases, J lost 4 bases, and 13 bases stayed unmatched. The CDR3 region is CACDIVLGDSYSWDTRQMFF. The DNA of the CDR3 is TGTGCCTGTGACATCGTACTGGGGGATTCCTACTCTTGGGACACCCGACAGATGTTTTTC.

Worth noting for this clone: A read error likely explains why the TCRdb protein, taken from a much larger clone, differs from this DNA's translation at residue 4; the protein shown is translated from the DNA. V is TRDV2 and J is TRDJ1; TRDD3 is a possible D gene (6 bases). Looked up from germline, CDR1 is GEAIGNYY and CDR2 is EKD. The CDR3 has 17 residues. For the CDR3, the DNA is TGTGCCTGTGGCACCGTCGTTAGGGGATCCAGCACCGATAAACTCATCTTT. Its protein product is CACGTVVRGSSTDKLIF.

This clone was picked up a small number of times. TCRdb assigns this DNA the protein of a much larger clone, which departs from its translation at residue 13; this likely reflects a read error, and the protein shown comes from translating the DNA. The DNA for the CDR3 is TGTGCCTGTGACACGTTGTCTGGGGGATACGCGGGGAACACCGATAAACTCATCTTT. It translates to CACDTLSGGYAGNTDKLIF. The genes are TRDV2 and TRDJ1, with 12 bases fitting TRDD3. The CDR3 consists of 19 residues. The V and J ends lost 1 base and 0 bases, in that order; junction bases with no gene match: 11. CDR1 and CDR2 (germline): GEAIGNYY, EKD.

About this clone: This likely stems from a read error, as it lies one base from a far larger clone. The identical CDR3 is also encoded by other nucleotide sequences in the sample. The V and J genes are TRDV2 and TRDJ1, with TRDD3 identical over 8 bases. CDR3 length equals 21 residues. CDR1 and CDR2 from the germline V gene are GEAIGNYY and EKD. J lost 0 bases, V lost 3 bases, and 23 bases had no gene match. CDR3 residues: CACDPILNWGSMGTYTDKLIF. For the CDR3, the DNA is TGTGCCTGTGACCCCATCCTAAACTGGGGGTCCATGGGGACGTACACCGATAAACTCATCTTT.

This clone came up a few times. A read error likely explains why the TCRdb protein, taken from a much larger clone, differs from this DNA's translation at residue 9; the protein shown is translated from the DNA. The V call is TRDV2, the J call TRDJ1; no definite D call. The V gene's germline CDR1 is GEAIGNYY and CDR2 EKD. Trimming stripped 0 bases from V and 1 base from J, with 17 bases between. CDR3 length equals 17 residues. The CDR3 nucleotides are TGTGCCTGTGACACCGTCGTTAGGGAATCCAGCACCGATAAACTCATCTTT. Protein: CACDTVVRESSTDKLIF.

Comments on this clone: The TCRdb record carries a much larger clone's protein, which differs from this DNA's translation at residue 4; a read error is the likely cause, and the protein listed here is the DNA translation. The chain recombines TRDV2 with TRDJ1, with 11 positions matching TRDD3. V lost 6 bases, J lost 0 bases, and 11 bases stayed unmatched. CDR1 and CDR2 (germline): GEAIGNYY, EKD. The CDR3 sequence is 17 residues long. CDR3 sequence: CACNPVGDTTHTDKLIF. The CDR3 bases are TGTGCCTGTAACCCCGTGGGGGATACGACCCACACCGATAAACTCATCTTT.

Concerning this clone itself: Other DNA variants within this sample encode the same CDR3. This sequence joins TRDV2 and TRDJ1; the match to TRDD3 covers 10 bases. The CDR3 runs to 16 residues. Germline trimming cut 4 bases from V and 2 bases from J; bases unmatched to any gene: 9. Per the germline V gene, CDR1 is GEAIGNYY and CDR2 is EKD. The CDR3 here is CACERLVLGDTDKLIF. The CDR3 DNA follows: TGTGCCTGTGAAAGACTCGTACTGGGGGATACCGATAAACTCATCTTT.

This clone appeared a few times. V usage is TRDV2 and J usage is TRDJ3, with TRDD3 matching 11 bases. Looked up from germline, CDR1 is GEAIGNYY and CDR2 is EKD. The length of the CDR3 is 19 residues. V lost 0 bases and J lost 1; bases outside the gene matches: 4. CDR3 residues: CACDTVLGDTSWDTRQMFF. The CDR3 DNA follows: TGTGCCTGTGACACCGTGCTGGGGGATACTTCCTGGGACACCCGACAGATGTTTTTC.

This clone was seen a few times. One base separates it from a far larger clone, so it is likely a read error. Different DNA sequences within this sample yield the same CDR3. This chain uses TRDV2 with TRDJ1; weak D call: TRDD3 (6 bases). There are 17 residues in the CDR3. Germline V gene lookup returns CDR1 GEAIGNYY and CDR2 EKD. The CDR3 DNA sequence: TGTGCCTGCGACACCGTCGTTAGGGGATCCAGCACCGATAAACTCATCTTT. It codes for CACDTVVRGSSTDKLIF.

This clone is medium-sized in the sample. A far bigger clonotype differs at one base, so this is likely a read error. V gene TRDV2 combines with J gene TRDJ2; 7 nucleotides match TRDD3. This CDR3 is built from 18 residues. Germline loops: CDR1 GEAIGNYY, CDR2 EKD. The CDR3 here is CACDTLGATPSLAAQLFF. The CDR3 DNA sequence: TGTGCCTGTGACACTCTGGGGGCCACCCCCTCTTTGGCAGCACAACTCTTCTTT.

This clone was detected only a few times. A single base is all that separates this from a far larger clone, so a read error is likely. Additional DNA sequences in this sample encode the identical CDR3. V and J are TRDV2 and TRDJ1, with D unclear. The ends were cut back, 1 base at V and 0 bases at J, with 17 bases in the middle. This CDR3 comprises 17 residues. Per the germline V gene, CDR1 is GEAIGNYY and CDR2 is EKD. In DNA form, the CDR3 reads TGTGCCTGTGACACGCTAGGTGGAGGATCCTACACCGATAAACTCATCTTT. Translating it yields CACDTLGGGSYTDKLIF.

This clone is medium-sized (0.01 to 0.1%) within its sample. Only one base separates this from a far larger clonotype, so it likely reflects a read error. The genes are TRDV2 and TRDJ1, with 8 bases lining up with TRDD3. Germline loops: CDR1 GEAIGNYY, CDR2 EKD. The CDR3 is made up of 22 amino acids. V was clipped by 3 bases and J by 0 bases; unmatched bases: 26. The CDR3 sequence is CACDALPTPLTGGHPYTDKLIF. The DNA of the CDR3 is TGTGCCTGTGACGCCTTGCCTACCCCACTTACTGGGGGGCATCCTTACACCGATAAACTCATCTTT.

This clone showed up just a few times. A far larger clone is a single base away, which makes a read error likely. The chain combines TRDV2 with TRDJ1; D is undetermined. This CDR3 contains 23 residues. Trimming took off 0 bases at V and 0 bases at J, with 34 bases between the two ends. Germline V gene data show CDR1 as GEAIGNYY and CDR2 as EKD. The CDR3 loop reads CACDTVGLLTPESAGVDTDKLIF. The CDR3 nucleotides read TGTGCCTGTGACACCGTCGGTTTACTTACCCCTGAGTCGGCGGGAGTCGACACCGATAAACTCATCTTT.

This clone is termed medium-sized (0.01 to 0.1%). This likely came from a read error, as a far larger clone is one base away. Other DNA variants within this sample encode the same CDR3. The rearrangement joins TRDV2 to TRDJ2; TRDD3 matches 7 bases. The CDR3 sequence is 18 residues long. CDR1 and CDR2 (germline): GEAIGNYY, EKD. In DNA form, the CDR3 reads TGTGCTTGTGACACTCTGGGGGCCACCCCCTCTTTGACAGCACAACTCTTCTTT. Its translation: CACDTLGATPSLTAQLFF.

This clone was found a few times. TCRdb's entry gives the protein of a much larger clone, which mismatches this DNA's translation at residue 6, likely from a read error; the protein reported here is translated from the DNA. The CDR3 DNA follows: TGTGCCTGTGACAGGAGGTTAGCGTCCTACGTCCGGATAAGACCCCTGATCTTT. Its translation: CACDRRLASYVRIRPLIF. The chain couples TRDV2 to TRDJ4; possible D gene TRDD2, 6 bases. Trimming removed 2 bases at V and 2 bases at J, with 26 bases between. This CDR3 has 18 residues. Germline loops: CDR1 GEAIGNYY, CDR2 EKD.

This clone was detected only a few times. The protein TCRdb gives is from a much larger clone and does not agree with this DNA's translation at residue 7, likely a read error; the protein shown here comes from the DNA. This chain links TRDV2 with TRDJ1; weak D call: TRDD3 (6 bases). The V end lost 0 bases, the J end lost 1 base, and 17 bases lay between the germline ends. This CDR3 region has 17 residues. CDR1 GEAIGNYY and CDR2 EKD come from the germline V gene. Here the CDR3 DNA reads TGTGCCTGTGACACCGTCGCTAGGGGATCCAGCACCGATAAACTCATCTTT. This codes for CACDTVARGSSTDKLIF.

As regards this clone: This DNA's translation and the protein TCRdb lists, from a much larger clone, do not match at residue 16, likely due to a read error; the protein shown is translated from the DNA. This chain links TRDV2 with TRDJ3, with 8 bases that match TRDD3. The CDR3 runs to 18 residues. Germline assignment: CDR1 GEAIGNYY and CDR2 EKD. CDR3 sequence (DNA): TGTGCCTGTGACACCGCTGGGGATACTTCCTGGGACACCCGACAGATATTTTTC. Translated, it gives CACDTAGDTSWDTRQIFF.